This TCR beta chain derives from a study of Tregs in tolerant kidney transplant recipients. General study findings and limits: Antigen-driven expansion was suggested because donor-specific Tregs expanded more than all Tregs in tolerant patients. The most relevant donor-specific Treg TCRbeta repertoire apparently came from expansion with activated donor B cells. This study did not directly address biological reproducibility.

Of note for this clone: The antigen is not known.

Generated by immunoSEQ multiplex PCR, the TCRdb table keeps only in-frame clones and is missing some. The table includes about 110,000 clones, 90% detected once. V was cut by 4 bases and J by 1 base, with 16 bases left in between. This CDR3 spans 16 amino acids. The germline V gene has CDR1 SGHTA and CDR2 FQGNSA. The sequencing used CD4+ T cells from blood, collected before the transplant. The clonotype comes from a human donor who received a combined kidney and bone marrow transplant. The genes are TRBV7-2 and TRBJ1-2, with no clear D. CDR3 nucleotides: TGTGCCAGCAGCTCCCCCCAAACACGTCGTAACTATGGCTACACCTTC. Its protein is CASSSPQTRRNYGYTF.